The 19 T cell receptor beta chains given below trace back to one sample, sequenced in a study of blood T cell repertoires in COVID-19. Only in-frame clones appear in the TCRdb table, and some are missing; sequencing was by immunoSEQ multiplex PCR. The sample lists about 200,000 clones, more than 70% occurring once. Sequencing input: peripheral blood. These receptors were taken from a man aged 50 to 59 with COVID-19, enrolled during active disease.

The V call is TRBV4-1, the J call TRBJ2-5, with D tentatively TRBD2 (5 bases). The CDR3 is made up of 15 amino acids. V was cut by 4 bases and J by 2 bases, with 14 bases left in between. Germline values: CDR1 MGHRA, CDR2 YSYEKL. CDR3 sequence: CASSPGVSGQETQYF. The CDR3 nucleotides are TGCGCCAGCAGCCCAGGTGTCTCGGGACAAGAGACCCAGTACTTC.

The rearrangement joins TRBV19 to TRBJ1-5, with D possibly TRBD1 on 6 matching bases. Trimming shortened V by 3 bases and J by 14 bases, and 17 bases separated the two germline ends. CDR3 length equals 13 residues. CDR1 is LNHDA and CDR2 is SQIVND in the germline V gene (reference sequence). CDR3 loop: CASSIRDIGVKHF. CDR3 DNA: TGTGCCAGTAGTATCCGGGACATAGGGGTCAAGCATTTT. The full variable domain, rest sourced from reference TRBV19 and TRBJ1-5, is DGGITQSPKYLFRKEGQNVTLSCEQNLNHDAMYWYRQDPGQGLRLIYYSQIVNDFQKGDIAEGYSVSREKKESFPLTVTSAQKNPTAFYLCASSIRDIGVKHFGDGTRLSIL.

A single count supports this clone. The rearrangement joins TRBV3-1 (or the pseudogene TRBV3-2) to TRBJ1-2; D might be TRBD1 (5 bases). In germline, CDR1 is LGHDT, CDR2 YNNKEL (reference sequence). This CDR3 has 15 amino acids. Trimming left V 8 bases short and J 6 bases short, with 22 bases between. The CDR3 DNA reads TGTGCCAGCCGGCCGGGGGAGAGCCCGAGGCATGGCTACACCTTC. This encodes CASRPGESPRHGYTF.

V usage is TRBV24-1 and J usage is TRBJ2-1; D not resolved. The CDR3 has 15 residues. The germline CDR1 and CDR2 sequences are KGHDR and SFDVKD. V was shortened by 0 bases and J by 5 bases, with 10 bases between the two germline ends. CDR3 region: CATSDLRWANNEQFF. The CDR3 DNA follows: TGTGCCACCAGTGATTTGCGGTGGGCGAACAATGAGCAGTTCTTC.

The genes are TRBV19 and TRBJ2-2; weak D call: TRBD1 (5 bases). With 6 bases removed from V and 4 bases from J, the gap between germline ends came to 9 bases. Germline assignment: CDR1 LNHDA and CDR2 SQIVND (reference sequence). The CDR3 loop spans 13 amino acids. The CDR3 DNA reads TGTGCCAGTAGGGGAAGGGGCACCGGGGAGCTGTTTTTT. This translates into CASRGRGTGELFF. Drawing the rest from reference TRBV19 and TRBJ2-2, the complete variable domain is DGGITQSPKYLFRKEGQNVTLSCEQNLNHDAMYWYRQDPGQGLRLIYYSQIVNDFQKGDIAEGYSVSREKKESFPLTVTSAQKNPTAFYLCASRGRGTGELFFGEGSRLTVL.

This chain joins TRBV11-2 and TRBJ2-2; no firm D call. The CDR3 runs to 15 residues. Germline values: CDR1 SGHAT, CDR2 FQNNGV. Trimming took off 4 bases at V and 7 bases at J, with 16 bases between the two ends. The CDR3 nucleotides read TGTGCCAGCAGCTCCCTCCGTGGGTACAGCGGGGAGCTGTTTTTT. Translated: CASSSLRGYSGELFF.

This sequence joins TRBV19 and TRBJ2-1; TRBD2 agrees at 9 bases. Germline V gene lookup returns CDR1 LNHDA and CDR2 SQIVND (reference sequence). V lost 2 bases and J lost 8; bases outside the gene matches: 4. The CDR3 spans 14 residues. The CDR3 is CASSIIAGADEQFF. In DNA form, the CDR3 reads TGTGCCAGTAGTATAATAGCGGGAGCGGATGAGCAGTTCTTC.

The V and J genes are TRBV5-1 and TRBJ2-1, with TRBD1 matching over 11 bases. Per germline, CDR1 SGHRS and CDR2 YFSETQ. This CDR3 contains 14 residues. Losses at the gene ends were 4 bases for V and 15 bases for J; bases not matched to a gene: 12. The CDR3 spells CASSTGQGDRTSFF. CDR3 in DNA: TGCGCCAGCAGCACGGGACAGGGGGATCGAACTTCGTTCTTC.

The V call is TRBV9, the J call TRBJ2-5; 7 bases align to TRBD2. V gave up 0 bases and J gave up 2 bases; unmatched junction bases: 7. The CDR3 sequence is 16 residues long. The germline CDR1 and CDR2 sequences are SGDLS and YYNGEE. The CDR3 DNA reads as TGTGCCAGCAGCGTAGGGGTAGCGGGTCGACAAGAGACCCAGTACTTC. Protein: CASSVGVAGRQETQYF.

The rearrangement joins TRBV3-1 (or the pseudogene TRBV3-2) to TRBJ2-6; D is unresolved. Looked up from germline, CDR1 is LGHDT and CDR2 is YNNKEL (reference sequence). Deletions cut 8 bases from V and 0 bases from J, with 11 bases between. The CDR3 consists of 15 residues. CDR3 DNA: TGTGCCAGCGCATATAGCCGCTCTGGGGCCAACGTCCTGACTTTC. Translation: CASAYSRSGANVLTF.

The V and J genes are TRBV25-1 and TRBJ2-1; the match to TRBD2 covers 10 bases. The V segment lost 6 bases and the J segment 3 bases; nucleotides outside the gene matches: 5. The CDR3 consists of 15 residues. Germline V CDR1 and CDR2: MGHDK, SYGVNS. In nucleotides, the CDR3 is TGTGCCAGCAGCCCTAGCGGGAGAAGCTACAATGAGCAGTTCTTC. Its translation is CASSPSGRSYNEQFF.

This clone appeared a single time. V gene TRBV7-2 combines with J gene TRBJ2-5; the match to TRBD2 covers 15 bases. Unmatched junction bases numbered 8, after V lost 5 bases and J lost 1 base. The CDR3 loop spans 18 amino acids. Germline CDR1 and CDR2: SGHTA and FQGNSA. The CDR3 nucleotides read TGTGCCAGCAGCCTAGGACTAGCGGGGGGGCCTGTCCAAGAGACCCAGTACTTC. It is translated as CASSLGLAGGPVQETQYF.

This clone came up once. The chain links TRBV9 to TRBJ1-6; TRBD1 agrees at 7 bases. Germline V gene sequence: CDR1 SGDLS, CDR2 YYNGEE. This CDR3 has 14 amino acids. Unmatched junction bases numbered 9, after V lost 7 bases and J lost 8 bases. Written as DNA, the CDR3 is TGTGCCAGCGGGAGTACAGGGGATTATTCACCCCTCCACTTT. Translated: CASGSTGDYSPLHF.

The rearrangement links TRBV29-1 to TRBJ2-1; perhaps TRBD2 as D (6 bases). Per the germline V gene, CDR1 is SQVTM and CDR2 is ANQGSEA. This CDR3 is 14 amino acids long. The ends were cut back, 7 bases at V and 4 bases at J, with 17 bases in the middle. For the CDR3, the DNA is TGCAGCGCTGGGGAGGATGTAGGGTACAATGAGCAGTTCTTC. Translated, it gives CSAGEDVGYNEQFF.

This chain joins TRBV3-1 (or the pseudogene TRBV3-2) and TRBJ2-7; 7 nucleotides line up with TRBD2. After removal of 4 bases from V and 6 bases from J, the junction contained 9 bases not matched to a gene. Germline V lookup: CDR1 LGHDT, CDR2 YNNKEL (reference sequence). This CDR3 has 14 amino acids. The CDR3 DNA is TGTGCCAGCAGCCCTACGCGCGGGAGAGGCGAGCAGTACTTC. Amino acids: CASSPTRGRGEQYF.

J is TRBJ2-7 and V is TRBV6-5; the D gene is possibly TRBD2 (5 bases). Germline loops: CDR1 MNHEY, CDR2 SVGAGI. The CDR3 is made up of 14 amino acids. V gave up 7 bases and J gave up 5 bases, with 18 bases separating them. The CDR3 DNA is TGTGCCAGCACCACAATTCGGGGTACAAACGAGCAGTACTTC. It specifies CASTTIRGTNEQYF.

The rearrangement joins TRBV5-6 to TRBJ1-6; D is unclear. Germline V CDR1 and CDR2: SGHDT, YYEEEE. V was cut by 4 bases and J by 5 bases, with 10 bases left in between. This CDR3 has 14 amino acids. The CDR3 region has the DNA TGTGCCAGCAGCAAGACGGAGAATAATTCACCCCTCCACTTT. Translating gives CASSKTENNSPLHF.

This chain uses TRBV3-1 (or the pseudogene TRBV3-2) with TRBJ2-1, with 7 bases aligning to TRBD1. Germline CDR1 LGHDT, CDR2 YNNKEL (reference sequence). With 0 bases clipped from V and 13 bases from J, the junction kept 3 bases outside the gene matches. This CDR3 is built from 12 residues. CDR3 sequence: CASSQDEGGQFF. As DNA, the CDR3 is TGTGCCAGCAGCCAAGATGAAGGGGGCCAGTTCTTC.

The chain combines TRBV15 with TRBJ2-7, with a weak D call TRBD1 (6 bases). V lost 0 bases to trimming and J lost 2 bases, with 17 bases between them. The CDR3 spans 17 residues. Germline V gene data show CDR1 as LNHNV and CDR2 as YYDKDF (reference sequence). The CDR3: CATSRDRGQGPPYEQYF. In nucleotides, the CDR3 is TGTGCCACCAGCAGAGATCGGGGTCAGGGGCCTCCCTACGAGCAGTACTTC.